Below are 30 T cell receptor beta chains sequenced from a single sample in a study of lymphopenia after photon versus proton radiotherapy. Data came from immunoSEQ multiplex PCR; TCRdb stores just in-frame clones and leaves some out. The sample lists some 25,000 clones; 80% to 85% were seen once. This material consisted of peripheral blood, taken from a patient treated with proton-based radiotherapy. The receptors shown here come from a woman in her seventies with pancreatic cancer.

V is TRBV7-9 and J is TRBJ2-7; the match to TRBD2 covers 16 bases. The germline gives CDR1 SEHNR, CDR2 FQNEAQ (reference sequence). This CDR3 has 19 amino acids. V lost 2 bases and J lost 0; bases outside the gene matches: 7. CDR3 in amino acids: CASSLPMGLAGGLSYEQYF. CDR3 DNA sequence: TGTGCCAGCAGCTTACCCATGGGACTAGCGGGAGGGCTCTCCTACGAGCAGTACTTC.

The genes are TRBV9 and TRBJ2-1, with TRBD2 as a possible D gene (5 bases). The V and J ends lost 0 bases and 6 bases respectively, with 13 bases between them. The CDR3 contains 15 residues. Germline loops: CDR1 SGDLS, CDR2 YYNGEE. CDR3 bases: TGTGCCAGCAGCGTAGGCCAGGAGCGGTTCAATGAGCAGTTCTTC. It specifies CASSVGQERFNEQFF. Complete variable domain (other parts from reference TRBV9 and TRBJ2-1): DSGVTQTPKHLITATGQRVTLRCSPRSGDLSVYWYQQSLDQGLQFLIQYYNGEERAKGNILERFSAQQFPDLHSELNLSSLELGDSALYFCASSVGQERFNEQFFGPGTRLTVL.

V usage is TRBV28 and J usage is TRBJ1-4; D is ambiguous. This CDR3 has 14 amino acids. Germline-derived CDR1 and CDR2 are MDHEN and SYDVKM. Trimming left V 2 bases short and J 5 bases short, with 9 bases between. The CDR3 here is CASSLGSNNEKLFF. CDR3 nucleotide sequence: TGTGCCAGCAGTTTAGGGTCGAACAATGAAAAACTGTTTTTT. The complete variable domain, with remaining parts taken from reference TRBV28 and TRBJ1-4, reads DVKVTQSSRYLVKRTGEKVFLECVQDMDHENMFWYRQDPGLGLRLIYFSYDVKMKEKGDIPEGYSVSREKKERFSLILESASTNQTSMYLCASSLGSNNEKLFFGSGTQLSVL.

The chain couples TRBV5-1 to TRBJ1-2; D is possibly TRBD1 (5 bases). The CDR3 length is 14 residues. V was trimmed by 4 bases and J by 2 bases, leaving 12 bases between them. The V gene's germline CDR1 is SGHRS and CDR2 YFSETQ. The CDR3 protein is CASSPWDANYGYTF. In DNA form, the CDR3 reads TGCGCCAGCAGCCCCTGGGACGCCAACTATGGCTACACCTTC.

The chain recombines TRBV7-9 with TRBJ2-7; 9 nucleotides match TRBD1. Germline lookup yields CDR1 SEHNR and CDR2 FQNEAQ (reference sequence). With V trimmed by 5 bases and J by 1 base, 9 bases remained unmatched. This CDR3 region has 16 residues. CDR3 coding DNA: TGTGCCAGCAGCCAAACAGGGGGCTCAGGGTCCTACGAGCAGTACTTC. Its protein is CASSQTGGSGSYEQYF.

The chain combines TRBV5-4 with TRBJ2-5; tentatively, D is TRBD2 (5 bases). CDR1 and CDR2 from the germline V gene are SGHNT and YYREEE (reference sequence). Trimming stripped 4 bases from V and 2 bases from J, with 9 bases between. The CDR3 has 13 amino acids. The chain's CDR3 is CASSGSGQETQYF. CDR3 nucleotides: TGTGCCAGCAGCGGGAGTGGTCAAGAGACCCAGTACTTC.

The chain couples TRBV7-2 to TRBJ2-3, with 7 bases matching TRBD1. V lost 6 bases, J lost 0 bases, and 9 bases stayed unmatched. The CDR3 contains 16 residues. Per germline, CDR1 SGHTA and CDR2 FQGNSA. CDR3 in amino acids: CASRRSQGTSTDTQYF. CDR3 DNA: TGTGCCAGCAGGCGGTCACAGGGGACGAGCACAGATACGCAGTATTTT.

The J gene is TRBJ1-5, the V gene TRBV30; D might be TRBD1 (5 bases). The CDR3 spans 14 residues. V lost 1 base and J lost 3, with 10 bases in between. In germline, CDR1 is GTSNPN, CDR2 SVGIG (reference sequence). The CDR3 DNA follows: TGTGCCTGGAGTGCAGGGACGGTCAATCAGCCCCAGCATTTT. Its protein product is CAWSAGTVNQPQHF.

This chain links TRBV7-3 with TRBJ1-1, with D perhaps TRBD1 (6 bases). Germline V lookup: CDR1 SGHTA, CDR2 FQGTGA. The ends were cut back, 8 bases at V and 5 bases at J, with 15 bases in the middle. The CDR3 loop spans 13 amino acids. CDR3 region: CASGRGGGTEAFF. The DNA for the CDR3 is TGTGCCAGCGGGAGAGGGGGTGGTACTGAAGCTTTCTTT. The whole variable domain, filled in from reference TRBV7-3 and TRBJ1-1, reads GAGVSQTPSNKVTEKGKYVELRCDPISGHTALYWYRQSLGQGPEFLIYFQGTGAADDSGLPNDRFFAVRPEGSVSTLKIQRTERGDSAVYLCASGRGGGTEAFFGQGTRLTVV.

The genes are TRBV15 and TRBJ1-4, with D possibly matching TRBD1 (6 bases). The CDR3 is 18 amino acids. The germline gives CDR1 LNHNV, CDR2 YYDKDF (reference sequence). Trimming took off 4 bases at V and 3 bases at J, with 21 bases between the two ends. CDR3 DNA sequence: TGTGCCACCAGCACCTTATCTCTGAGGGGGGCCTCTAATGAAAAACTGTTTTTT. This translates into CATSTLSLRGASNEKLFF.

In DNA, the CDR3 is TGTGCCAGCAGAAAGGGACAGGGTGGTGGCTACACCTTC. It is translated as CASRKGQGGGYTF. The chain joins TRBV6-5 to TRBJ1-2, with TRBD1 matching over 9 bases. Germline loops: CDR1 MNHEY, CDR2 SVGAGI. V shed 6 bases, J shed 7 bases, and the junction held 6 bases outside the gene matches. CDR3 length: 13 amino acids.

The V and J genes are TRBV28 and TRBJ1-3; D possibly corresponds to TRBD1 (5 bases). V lost 8 bases and J 0 bases, leaving 8 bases between the germline ends. Germline V gene data show CDR1 as MDHEN and CDR2 as SYDVKM. The CDR3 spans 13 residues. DNA for the CDR3: TGTGCCAGCCGAGACAGCTCTGGAAACACCATATATTTT. Translating it yields CASRDSSGNTIYF.

The chain recombines TRBV5-6 with TRBJ1-1; tentatively, D is TRBD1 (5 bases). V was trimmed by 4 bases and J by 0 bases, leaving 16 bases between them. The germline gives CDR1 SGHDT, CDR2 YYEEEE. This CDR3 is built from 16 residues. The CDR3 nucleotides read TGTGCCAGCAGCCCCGAGGGACGGGGTATGAACACTGAAGCTTTCTTT. This codes for CASSPEGRGMNTEAFF.

The chain employs TRBV12-5 and TRBJ2-2; no firm D call. Germline V CDR1 and CDR2: LGHNT, FRNRAP. V lost 5 bases to trimming and J lost 7 bases, with 11 bases between them. The CDR3 length is 13 residues. The CDR3 nucleotides read TGTGCTAGTGGTATAGATCCCGGCGGGGAGCTGTTTTTT. The encoded protein is CASGIDPGGELFF.

The gene calls are TRBV5-5 and TRBJ1-1, with 10 bases that match TRBD1. This CDR3 is 15 amino acids long. Germline assignment: CDR1 SGHKS and CDR2 YYEKEE (reference sequence). J was trimmed by 5 bases and V by 0 bases; bases with no gene match: 4. CDR3 region: CASSLVTGGTTEAFF. The CDR3 DNA follows: TGTGCCAGCAGCTTGGTGACAGGGGGCACAACTGAAGCTTTCTTT.

This rearrangement joins TRBV6-1 to TRBJ2-7; D possibly matches TRBD1 or TRBD2 (5 bases each). The CDR3 covers 16 residues. Germline V gene lookup returns CDR1 MNHNS and CDR2 SASEGT. Trimming took off 0 bases at V and 2 bases at J, with 14 bases between the two ends. As DNA, the CDR3 is TGTGCCAGCAGTGAAGCGTGGGGGACGGGTACCTACGAGCAGTACTTC. Its protein is CASSEAWGTGTYEQYF.

The chain is built from TRBV19 and TRBJ2-1; 8 bases fit TRBD2. V lost 3 bases to trimming and J lost 7 bases; unmatched junction nucleotides: 8. There are 15 residues in the CDR3. CDR1 and CDR2 from the germline V gene are LNHDA and SQIVND (reference sequence). The CDR3 sequence is CASSMSGSVGNEQFF. CDR3 bases: TGTGCCAGTAGTATGAGCGGGAGCGTGGGAAATGAGCAGTTCTTC.

CDR3 region: CASSLGATGDGYTF. The CDR3 nucleotides read TGTGCCAGCAGCTTGGGGGCGACAGGGGATGGCTACACCTTC. The chain links TRBV4-2 to TRBJ1-2; TRBD1 agrees at 8 bases. Looked up from germline, CDR1 is LGHNA and CDR2 is YNFKEQ. This CDR3 is 14 amino acids long. V lost 5 bases and J lost 6; bases outside the gene matches: 8.

V and J are TRBV4-2 and TRBJ2-1; 9 bases map to TRBD2. The CDR3 has 17 amino acids. V trimming: 0 bases; J trimming: 6 bases; junction bases outside the gene matches: 9. Germline CDR1 is LGHNA and CDR2 is YNFKEQ. The CDR3 DNA is TGTGCCAGCAGCCAAGATCCTTGGAGCGGGGGGACCAATGAGCAGTTCTTC. Amino acids: CASSQDPWSGGTNEQFF.

This chain uses TRBV27 with TRBJ1-2; no firm D call. This CDR3 is 12 amino acids long. The germline V gene has CDR1 MNHEY and CDR2 SMNVEV (reference sequence). V lost 2 bases, J lost 2 bases, and 3 bases lay in between. The CDR3 bases are TGTGCCAGCAGTTTAGGGAACTATGGCTACACCTTC. It specifies CASSLGNYGYTF.

The rearrangement joins TRBV28 to TRBJ1-4; 10 nucleotides line up with TRBD1. From germline, CDR1 is MDHEN and CDR2 SYDVKM. The CDR3 runs 14 residues. Trimming cost V 6 bases and J 6 bases; bases outside gene matches: 4. Here the CDR3 reads CASSWDRGYEKLFF. DNA of the CDR3: TGTGCCAGCAGCTGGGACAGGGGCTATGAAAAACTGTTTTTT.

The V call is TRBV28, the J call TRBJ2-1, with D possibly called TRBD1 or TRBD2 (6 bases each). Trimming stripped 4 bases from V and 5 bases from J, with 9 bases between. The germline V gene has CDR1 MDHEN and CDR2 SYDVKM. The length of the CDR3 is 13 residues. This CDR3 reads CASSSGDNNEQFF. The CDR3 nucleotides read TGTGCCAGCAGTTCGGGGGACAACAATGAGCAGTTCTTC.

The CDR3 spells CASSSRGYTDTQYF. In nucleotides, the CDR3 is TGTGCCAGCAGCTCCCGGGGATACACAGATACGCAGTATTTT. V gene TRBV5-6 combines with J gene TRBJ2-3; a possible D gene is TRBD2 (5 bases). The CDR3 has 14 residues. Trimming took 3 bases from V and 2 from J, leaving 10 bases between them. The germline gives CDR1 SGHDT, CDR2 YYEEEE.

The rearrangement uses TRBV7-6 and TRBJ2-3; D call uncertain. CDR1 SGHVS and CDR2 FNYEAQ come from the germline V gene. V was clipped by 1 base and J by 6 bases, with 20 bases between them. This CDR3 has 17 amino acids. CDR3 sequence reads: CASSLDRTPWAPDTQYF. Written as DNA, the CDR3 is TGTGCCAGCAGCTTAGATCGGACCCCCTGGGCGCCGGATACGCAGTATTTT.

The V and J genes are TRBV7-3 and TRBJ2-1, with 11 bases matching TRBD2. V was pared by 4 bases and J by 7 bases, with 6 bases of the junction left unmatched. Germline V gene sequence: CDR1 SGHTA, CDR2 FQGTGA. This CDR3 comprises 15 residues. CDR3 nucleotide sequence: TGTGCCAGCAGCTACACTAGCGGGAGTGGAAATGAGCAGTTCTTC. Translating gives CASSYTSGSGNEQFF. Drawing the rest from reference TRBV7-3 and TRBJ2-1, the complete variable domain is GAGVSQTPSNKVTEKGKYVELRCDPISGHTALYWYRQSLGQGPEFLIYFQGTGAADDSGLPNDRFFAVRPEGSVSTLKIQRTERGDSAVYLCASSYTSGSGNEQFFGPGTRLTVL.

This chain joins TRBV20-1 and TRBJ2-1; TRBD1 might be the D (6 bases). Trimming stripped 1 base from V and 8 bases from J, with 6 bases between. Germline V gene sequence: CDR1 DFQATT, CDR2 SNEGSKA (reference sequence). The CDR3 has 11 amino acids. The CDR3 DNA reads as TGCAGTGCTAGAGCAGGGGATGAGCAGTTCTTC. Its protein product is CSARAGDEQFF.

This sequence joins TRBV5-1 and TRBJ2-1; 11 positions match TRBD2. The CDR3 is 15 residues long. V was pared by 6 bases and J by 2 bases, with 4 bases of the junction left unmatched. The V gene's germline CDR1 is SGHRS and CDR2 YFSETQ. The CDR3 reads CASTTSGTTYNEQFF. The CDR3 DNA follows: TGCGCCAGCACGACTAGCGGGACCACCTACAATGAGCAGTTCTTC.

The chain is built from TRBV11-3 and TRBJ2-5, with 10 bases that match TRBD1. V trimming: 5 bases; J trimming: 4 bases; junction bases outside the gene matches: 10. Germline-derived CDR1 and CDR2 are SGHNT and YENEEA. The CDR3 is 16 residues long. The DNA of the CDR3 is TGTGCCAGCAGCGACCCGACAGGGGGCCTCGGAGAGACCCAGTACTTC. Protein sequence: CASSDPTGGLGETQYF.

The rearrangement uses TRBV10-3 and TRBJ2-5, with TRBD2 identical over 10 bases. The CDR3 spans 14 residues. J gave up 5 bases and V 6 bases, and 6 bases lay outside the gene matches. Germline lookup yields CDR1 ENHRY and CDR2 SYGVKD. The CDR3 DNA is TGTGCCATCAGGTCTAGCGGGAGTGGTGAGACCCAGTACTTC. Amino acid sequence: CAIRSSGSGETQYF.

This chain connects TRBV27 to TRBJ1-5; D is possibly TRBD1 (5 bases). V lost 5 bases and J 5 bases, leaving 16 bases between the germline ends. Germline-derived CDR1 and CDR2 are MNHEY and SMNVEV (reference sequence). The CDR3 has 15 amino acids. DNA of the CDR3: TGTGCCAGCAGTCCCCACCGGGACTCCCATCAGCCCCAGCATTTT. Protein sequence: CASSPHRDSHQPQHF.